The TCR beta chain described here comes from a study of shared clonotypes between healthy human individuals. Study results and limitations: Memory subsets had estimated richness that was generally smaller than that of naive subsets.

Some clones are missing from TCRdb's copy, which holds only in-frame ones; the method was immunoSEQ multiplex PCR. The sample holds some 2 million clones, around 95% seen once. The ends lost 4 bases at V and 4 bases at J; junction bases unmatched: 16. The CDR3 length is 19 residues. Germline CDR1 reads LNHDA; CDR2 reads SQIVND (reference sequence). A word on this clone: Its antigen remains unidentified.

The clonotype comes from a man younger than 30 in good health. The V and J genes are TRBV19 and TRBJ2-6; 7 nucleotides agree with TRBD1. What was sequenced was naive CD4+ T cells sorted from blood. Subset meaning: CD45RA+ positively selected. CDR3 nucleotide sequence: TGTGCCAGTAGTAATGCTGGGACAGCCGCTCTTTCGGGGGCCAACGTCCTGACTTTC. Encoded protein: CASSNAGTAALSGANVLTF.